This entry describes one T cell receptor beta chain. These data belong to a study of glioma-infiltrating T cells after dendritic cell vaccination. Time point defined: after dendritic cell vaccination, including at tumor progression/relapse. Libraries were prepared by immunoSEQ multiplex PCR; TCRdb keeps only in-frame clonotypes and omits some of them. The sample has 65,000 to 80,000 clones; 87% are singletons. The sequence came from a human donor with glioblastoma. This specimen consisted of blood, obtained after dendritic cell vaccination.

In DNA, the CDR3 is TGTGCCAGCAGCGTTGGGACAGGGGTCAATCAGCCCCAGCATTTT. It translates to CASSVGTGVNQPQHF. This chain connects TRBV9 to TRBJ1-5; 10 bases align to TRBD1. The germline CDR1 and CDR2 sequences are SGDLS and YYNGEE. The CDR3 has 15 residues. J gave up 3 bases and V 2 bases, and 2 bases lay outside the gene matches.